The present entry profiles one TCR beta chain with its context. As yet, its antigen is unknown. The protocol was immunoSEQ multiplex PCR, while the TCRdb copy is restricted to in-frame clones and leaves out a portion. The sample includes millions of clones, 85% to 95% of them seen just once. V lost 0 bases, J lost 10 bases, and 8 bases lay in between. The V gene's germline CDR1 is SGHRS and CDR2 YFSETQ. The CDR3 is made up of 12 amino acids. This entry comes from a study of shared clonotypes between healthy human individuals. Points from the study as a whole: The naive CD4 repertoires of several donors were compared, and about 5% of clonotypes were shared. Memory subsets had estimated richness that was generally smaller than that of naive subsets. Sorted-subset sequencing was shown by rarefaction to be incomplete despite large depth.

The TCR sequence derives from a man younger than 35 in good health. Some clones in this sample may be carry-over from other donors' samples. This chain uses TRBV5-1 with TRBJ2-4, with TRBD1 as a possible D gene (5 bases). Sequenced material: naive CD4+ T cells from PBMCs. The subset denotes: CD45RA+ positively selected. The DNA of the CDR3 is TGCGCCAGCAGCTTGGGGGGCGGAATTCAGTACTTC. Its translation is CASSLGGGIQYF.